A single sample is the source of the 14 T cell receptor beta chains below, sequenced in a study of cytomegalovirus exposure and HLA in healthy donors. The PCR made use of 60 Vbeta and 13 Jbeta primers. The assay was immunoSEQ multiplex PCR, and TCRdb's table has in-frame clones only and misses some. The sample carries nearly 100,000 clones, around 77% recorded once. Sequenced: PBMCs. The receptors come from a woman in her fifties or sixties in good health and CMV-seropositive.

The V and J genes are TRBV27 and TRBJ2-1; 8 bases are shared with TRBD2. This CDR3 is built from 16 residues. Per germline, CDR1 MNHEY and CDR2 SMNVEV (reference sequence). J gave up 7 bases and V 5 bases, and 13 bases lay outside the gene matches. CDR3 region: CASSHPGAGGWNEQFF. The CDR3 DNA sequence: TGTGCCAGCAGTCACCCGGGGGCGGGAGGTTGGAATGAGCAGTTCTTC.

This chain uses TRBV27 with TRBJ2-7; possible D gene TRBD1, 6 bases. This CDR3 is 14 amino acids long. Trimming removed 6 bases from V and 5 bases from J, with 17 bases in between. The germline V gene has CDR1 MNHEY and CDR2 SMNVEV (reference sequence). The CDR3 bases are TGTGCCAGCAGCCCAACAGGGTTCGCCGACGAGCAGTACTTC. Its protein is CASSPTGFADEQYF.

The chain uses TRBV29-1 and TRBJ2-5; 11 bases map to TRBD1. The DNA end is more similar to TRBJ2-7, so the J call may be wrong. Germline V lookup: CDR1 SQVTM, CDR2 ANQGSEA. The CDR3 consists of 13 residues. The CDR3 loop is CSVGDRGAYEQYF. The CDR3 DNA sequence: TGCAGCGTTGGGGACAGGGGGGCCTACGAGCAGTACTTC.

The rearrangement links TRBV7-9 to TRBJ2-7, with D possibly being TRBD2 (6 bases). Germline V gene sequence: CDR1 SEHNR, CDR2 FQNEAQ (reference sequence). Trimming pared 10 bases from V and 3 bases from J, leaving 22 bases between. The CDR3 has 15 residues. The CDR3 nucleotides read TGTGCCACCCTCTTATATAGGAGGGGTGTCTACGAGCAGTACTTC. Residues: CATLLYRRGVYEQYF.

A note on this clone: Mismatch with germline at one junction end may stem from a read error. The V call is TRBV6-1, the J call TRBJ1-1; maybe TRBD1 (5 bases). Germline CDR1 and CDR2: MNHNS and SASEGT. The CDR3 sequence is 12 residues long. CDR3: CASSEALLGRDF. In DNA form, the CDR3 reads TGTGCCAGCAGTGAGGCGTTGTTGGGGCGCGACTTT.

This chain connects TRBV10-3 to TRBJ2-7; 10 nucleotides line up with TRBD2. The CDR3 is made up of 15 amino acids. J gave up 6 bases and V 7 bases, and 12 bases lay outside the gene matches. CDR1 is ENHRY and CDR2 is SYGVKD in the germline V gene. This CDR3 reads CAINPSGSRQIEQYF. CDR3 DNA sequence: TGTGCCATCAATCCTAGCGGGAGTCGACAAATCGAGCAGTACTTC.

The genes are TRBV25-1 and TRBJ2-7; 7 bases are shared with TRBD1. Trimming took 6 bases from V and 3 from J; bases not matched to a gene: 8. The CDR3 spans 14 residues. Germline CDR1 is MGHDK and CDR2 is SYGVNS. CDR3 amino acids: CASRQTGRNYEQYF. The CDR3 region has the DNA TGTGCCAGCAGGCAGACAGGGCGTAACTACGAGCAGTACTTC.

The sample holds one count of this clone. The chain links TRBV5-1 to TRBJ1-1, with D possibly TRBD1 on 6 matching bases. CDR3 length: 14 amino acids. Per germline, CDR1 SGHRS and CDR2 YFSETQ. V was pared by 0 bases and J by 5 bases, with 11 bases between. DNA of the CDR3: TGCGCCAGCAGCTTGGAGACAGGAAGGACTGAAGCTTTCTTT. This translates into CASSLETGRTEAFF.

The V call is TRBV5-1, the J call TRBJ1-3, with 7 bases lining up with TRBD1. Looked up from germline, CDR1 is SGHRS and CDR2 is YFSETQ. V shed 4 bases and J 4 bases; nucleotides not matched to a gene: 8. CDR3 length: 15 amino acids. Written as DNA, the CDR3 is TGCGCCAGCAGCACTGGGACAGAAGAAGGAAACACCATATATTTT. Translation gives CASSTGTEEGNTIYF. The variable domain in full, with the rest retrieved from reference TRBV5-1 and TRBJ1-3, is KAGVTQTPRYLIKTRGQQVTLSCSPISGHRSVSWYQQTPGQGLQFLFEYFSETQRNKGNFPGRFSGRQFSNSRSEMNVSTLELGDSALYLCASSTGTEEGNTIYFGEGSWLTVV.

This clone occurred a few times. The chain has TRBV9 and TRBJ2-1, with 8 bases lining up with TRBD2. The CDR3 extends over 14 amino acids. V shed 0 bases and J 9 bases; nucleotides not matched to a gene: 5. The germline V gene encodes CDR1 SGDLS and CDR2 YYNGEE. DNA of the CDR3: TGTGCCAGCAGCGTAGGTGCGGGAGGTCGTGAGCAGTTCTTC. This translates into CASSVGAGGREQFF.

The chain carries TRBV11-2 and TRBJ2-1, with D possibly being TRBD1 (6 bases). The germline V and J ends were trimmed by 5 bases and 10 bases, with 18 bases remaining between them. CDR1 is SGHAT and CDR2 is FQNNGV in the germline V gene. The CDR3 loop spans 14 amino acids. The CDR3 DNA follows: TGTGCCAGCAGCCCCCCCGGACAGACACGGGAGCAGTTCTTC. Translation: CASSPPGQTREQFF.

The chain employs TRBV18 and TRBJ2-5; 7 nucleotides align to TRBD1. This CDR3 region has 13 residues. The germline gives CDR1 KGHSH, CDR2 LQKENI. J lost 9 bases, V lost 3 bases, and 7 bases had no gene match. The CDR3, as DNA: TGTGCCAGCTCACCTGACAGGGAACAACCCCAGTACTTC. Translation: CASSPDREQPQYF.

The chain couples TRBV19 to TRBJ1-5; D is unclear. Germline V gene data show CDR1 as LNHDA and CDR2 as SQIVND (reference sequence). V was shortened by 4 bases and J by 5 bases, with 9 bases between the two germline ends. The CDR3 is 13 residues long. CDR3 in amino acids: CASSTSRDQPQHF. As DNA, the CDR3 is TGTGCCAGTAGTACCTCGCGGGATCAGCCCCAGCATTTT.

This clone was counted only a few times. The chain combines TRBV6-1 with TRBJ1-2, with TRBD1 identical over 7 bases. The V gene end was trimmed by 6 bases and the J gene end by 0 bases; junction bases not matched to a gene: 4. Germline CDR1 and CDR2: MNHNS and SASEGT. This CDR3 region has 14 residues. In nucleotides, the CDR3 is TGTGCCAGCAGAACAGGACAGGCTAACTATGGCTACACCTTC. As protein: CASRTGQANYGYTF.